The 8 T cell receptor beta chains listed next were all sequenced from one sample in a study of Ad26.COV2.S vaccination and SARS-CoV-2 variants (dated by TCRdb to the early 2020s). What the treatment or condition label conveys for this sample: about 20 received Ad26.COV2.S at low or high dose, single or two shots; five or six received placebo; per-sample allocation not given. Repertoires of vaccine and placebo recipients were sequenced from samples collected on day 63 after the first injection. The library was made by the immunoSEQ multiplex PCR assay. Entries here come from immuneACCESS through TCRdb and include only in-frame sequences with V and J called. Some clones fail to appear in such tables; in the studies checked, an unresolved V gene covers under half of the shortfall, and the cause of the remainder is unknown. The sample has about 390,000 clones on record, more than 85% of them singletons. The ten biggest clones cover roughly 3.2% of the sample.

Here the sequenced sample was peripheral blood, taken in a trial of Ad26.COV2.S vaccine versus placebo. Every receptor here comes from a person between 18 and 59 years old who received the Ad26.COV2.S COVID-19 vaccine or a placebo.

This rearrangement joins TRBV5-1 to TRBJ1-1; 8 bases match TRBD1. The trim removed 6 bases at V and 1 base at J, leaving 8 bases unmatched. The CDR3 contains 15 residues. In germline, CDR1 is SGHRS, CDR2 YFSETQ. DNA of the CDR3: TGCGCCAGCAATACGGGGACAGGAGAGAACACTGAAGCTTTCTTT. Translating it yields CASNTGTGENTEAFF.

This rearrangement joins TRBV19 to TRBJ2-1; the D is unclear. Germline-derived CDR1 and CDR2 are LNHDA and SQIVND (reference sequence). Trimming removed 5 bases at V and 10 bases at J, with 18 bases between. The CDR3 length is 14 residues. CDR3 DNA: TGTGCCAGTAGTCCCCGTAGGGCCCTGGGGGAGCAGTTCTTC. Protein: CASSPRRALGEQFF.

This clone showed up just once. The same CDR3 also results from other DNA sequences found in this sample. This chain connects TRBV27 to TRBJ1-1; weak D call: TRBD1 (6 bases). The length of the CDR3 is 14 residues. The V gene lost 6 bases and the J gene lost 0 bases, with 11 bases spanning the gap. Germline V gives CDR1 MNHEY, CDR2 SMNVEV (reference sequence). The CDR3 region is CASRPGQMNTEAFF. DNA for the CDR3: TGTGCCAGCAGGCCCGGACAGATGAACACTGAAGCTTTCTTT.

The chain is built from TRBV3-1 (or the pseudogene TRBV3-2) and TRBJ2-5; D uncertain. From germline, CDR1 is LGHDT and CDR2 YNNKEL (reference sequence). Trimming shortened V by 1 base and J by 0 bases, and 9 bases separated the two germline ends. This CDR3 spans 15 amino acids. The CDR3 DNA reads TGTGCCAGCAGCCAAGGTTTCGGCAACCAAGAGACCCAGTACTTC. Residues: CASSQGFGNQETQYF.

The chain uses TRBV6-1 and TRBJ2-7, with 9 bases that match TRBD2. The CDR3 contains 16 residues. CDR1 is MNHNS and CDR2 is SASEGT in the germline V gene. Unmatched junction bases numbered 9, after V lost 1 base and J lost 5 bases. The CDR3 nucleotides are TGTGCCAGCAGTGAAGTTGGAGGCGGGGGGGCCCACGAGCAGTACTTC. It translates to CASSEVGGGGAHEQYF.

CDR3 residues: CATRENYSGNTIYF. The CDR3 bases are TGCGCCACCCGGGAGAACTACTCTGGAAACACCATATATTTT. The chain uses TRBV5-1 and TRBJ1-3, with D unresolved. The CDR3 is made up of 14 amino acids. Germline V CDR1 and CDR2: SGHRS, YFSETQ. V was clipped by 9 bases and J by 0 bases, with 13 bases between them.

J is TRBJ1-2 and V is TRBV3-1 (or the pseudogene TRBV3-2); D unresolved. The V gene's germline CDR1 is LGHDT and CDR2 YNNKEL (reference sequence). Between the trimmed V and J ends, which lost 0 bases and 3 bases, there was a span of 8 bases. CDR3 length: 14 amino acids. The CDR3 sequence is CASSQDLNDYGYTF. The CDR3 DNA sequence: TGTGCCAGCAGCCAAGATTTAAATGACTATGGCTACACCTTC.

The gene calls are TRBV19 and TRBJ1-2; TRBD1 is a possible D gene (5 bases). Germline lookup yields CDR1 LNHDA and CDR2 SQIVND (reference sequence). CDR3 size: 18 residues. Trimming stripped 6 bases from V and 2 bases from J, with 25 bases between. The CDR3 bases are TGTGCCAGTAGAACCTCCCCGGGGCAAGAGGGCCTAAACTATGGCTACACCTTC. It codes for CASRTSPGQEGLNYGYTF.